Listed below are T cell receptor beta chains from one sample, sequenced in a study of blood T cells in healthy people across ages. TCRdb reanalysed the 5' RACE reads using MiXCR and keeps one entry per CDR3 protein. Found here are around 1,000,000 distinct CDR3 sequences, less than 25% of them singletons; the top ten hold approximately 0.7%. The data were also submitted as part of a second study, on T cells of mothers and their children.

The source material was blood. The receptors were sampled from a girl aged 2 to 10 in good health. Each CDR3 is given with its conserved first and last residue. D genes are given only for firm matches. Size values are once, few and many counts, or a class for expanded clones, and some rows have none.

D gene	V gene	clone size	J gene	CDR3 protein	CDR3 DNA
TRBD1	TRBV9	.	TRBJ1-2	CASSGQGAEYGYTF	TGTGCCAGCAGTGGACAGGGGGCGGAATATGGCTACACCTTC
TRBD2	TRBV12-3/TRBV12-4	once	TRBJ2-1	CASRGTSGNGNEQFF	TGTGCCAGCAGGGGGACTAGCGGGAACGGCAATGAGCAGTTCTTC
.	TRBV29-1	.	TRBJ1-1	CSVAPGAPNTEAFF	TGCAGCGTCGCTCCCGGGGCTCCGAACACTGAAGCTTTCTTT
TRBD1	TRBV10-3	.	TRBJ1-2	CAISESSGQGNYGYAF	TGTGCCATCAGTGAGTCCTCGGGACAGGGTAACTATGGCTACGCCTTC
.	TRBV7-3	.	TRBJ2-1	CASSFEGSYNEQFF	TGTGCCAGCAGCTTCGAAGGCTCCTACAATGAGCAGTTCTTC
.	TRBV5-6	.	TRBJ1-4	CASSLSGRAEKLFF	TGTGCCAGCAGCTTATCAGGGCGAGCTGAAAAACTGTTTTTT
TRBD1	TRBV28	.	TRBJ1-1	CASSLTGAQVEAFF	TGTGCCAGCAGTTTGACAGGGGCGCAAGTTGAAGCTTTCTTT
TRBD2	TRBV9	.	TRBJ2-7	CASSPGGLPYEQYF	TGTGCCAGCAGCCCCGGGGGACTACCCTACGAGCAGTACTTC
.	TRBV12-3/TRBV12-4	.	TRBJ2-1	CASSNTGIGNNEQFF	TGTGCCAGCAGTAATACAGGGATAGGGAACAATGAGCAGTTCTTC
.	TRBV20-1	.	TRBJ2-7	CSARAVGEQYF	TGCAGTGCTAGAGCAGTTGGCGAGCAGTACTTC
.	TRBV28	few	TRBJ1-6	CASWDRSSYNSPLHF	TGTGCCAGCTGGGACCGGAGCTCCTATAATTCGCCCCTCCACTTT
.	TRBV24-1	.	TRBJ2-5	CATSDPTGIEETQYF	TGTGCCACCAGTGATCCTACAGGGATTGAAGAGACCCAGTACTTC
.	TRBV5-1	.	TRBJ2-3	CASSPRDQGTDTQYF	TGCGCCAGCAGCCCCCGGGACCAAGGCACAGATACGCAGTATTTT
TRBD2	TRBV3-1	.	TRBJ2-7	CASSQLVAGISYEQYF	TGTGCCAGCAGCCAATTGGTAGCGGGAATCTCCTACGAGCAGTACTTC
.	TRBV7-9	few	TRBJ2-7	CASSSPQTYEQYF	TGTGCCAGCAGCTCCCCCCAAACCTACGAGCAGTACTTC
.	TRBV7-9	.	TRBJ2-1	CASKRERVSEQFF	TGTGCCAGCAAGAGGGAGCGGGTCTCTGAGCAGTTCTTC
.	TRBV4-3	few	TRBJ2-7	CASSQEGGPYEQYF	TGCGCCAGCAGCCAGGAAGGGGGTCCCTACGAGCAGTACTTC
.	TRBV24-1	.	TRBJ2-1	CATSDHRGLNEQFF	TGTGCCACCAGTGACCACAGGGGACTCAATGAGCAGTTCTTC
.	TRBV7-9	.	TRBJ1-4	CASSDPGATNEKLFF	TGTGCCAGCAGCGACCCCGGCGCAACTAATGAAAAACTGTTTTTT
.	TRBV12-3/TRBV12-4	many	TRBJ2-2	CASSQGTGELFF	TGCGCCAGCAGCCAGGGGACCGGGGAGCTGTTTTTT
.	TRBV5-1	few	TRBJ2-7	CASRQAEGSYEQYF	TGCGCCAGCAGGCAGGCAGAAGGAAGCTACGAGCAGTACTTC
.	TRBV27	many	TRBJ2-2	CASSLLGTGELFF	TGTGCCAGCAGTTTATTGGGGACCGGGGAGCTGTTTTTT
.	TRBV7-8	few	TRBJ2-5	CASSLAVVQETQYF	TGTGCCAGCAGCTTAGCCGTAGTACAGGAGACCCAGTACTTC
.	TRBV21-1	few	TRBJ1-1	CASSKAPGQGASNTEAFF	TGTGCCAGCAGCAAAGCACCGGGACAGGGGGCGTCGAACACTGAAGCTTTCTTT
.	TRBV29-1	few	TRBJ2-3	CSVEPKDTQYF	TGCAGCGTTGAACCAAAAGATACGCAGTATTTT
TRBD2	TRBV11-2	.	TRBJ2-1	CASSWSGGVYNEQFF	TGTGCCAGCAGCTGGAGCGGGGGAGTCTACAATGAGCAGTTCTTC
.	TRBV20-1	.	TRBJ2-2	CSALGQGGAKLFF	TGCAGTGCTCTAGGACAGGGAGGGGCGAAGCTGTTTTTT
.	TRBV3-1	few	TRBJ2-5	CASSHPGLVIEETQYF	TGTGCCAGCAGCCATCCAGGGCTAGTAATTGAAGAGACCCAGTACTTC
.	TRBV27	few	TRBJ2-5	CASSPQLTSIQETQYF	TGTGCCAGCAGTCCCCAACTCACTAGTATACAAGAGACCCAGTACTTC
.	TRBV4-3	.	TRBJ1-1	CASSQDRGGTLNTEAFF	TGCGCCAGCAGCCAAGACCGCGGCGGTACTTTGAACACTGAAGCTTTCTTT
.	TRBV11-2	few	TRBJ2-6	CASSSTLSTAPSGANVLTF	TGTGCCAGCAGCTCCACTCTATCGACAGCTCCATCTGGGGCCAACGTCCTGACTTTC
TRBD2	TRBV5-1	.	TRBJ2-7	CASSYSYTSGFYEQYF	TGCGCCAGCAGCTATTCCTATACTAGCGGGTTCTACGAGCAGTACTTC
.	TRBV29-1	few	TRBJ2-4	CSAEDTKNIQYF	TGCAGCGCCGAGGACACAAAAAACATTCAGTACTTC
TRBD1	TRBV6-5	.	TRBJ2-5	CASSFLQGAEETQYF	TGTGCCAGCAGTTTTCTACAGGGGGCAGAGGAGACCCAGTACTTC
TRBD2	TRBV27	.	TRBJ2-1	CASSLSGPSGSNEQFF	TGTGCCAGCAGTTTATCTGGGCCTAGCGGGTCGAATGAGCAGTTCTTC
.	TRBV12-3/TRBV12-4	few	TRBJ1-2	CASSFPLNYGYTF	TGTGCCAGCAGTTTCCCCCTGAACTATGGCTACACCTTC
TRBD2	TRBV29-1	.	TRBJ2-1	CSVEGQYSGRKNDEQFF	TGCAGCGTTGAAGGACAGTATAGCGGGAGGAAGAACGATGAGCAGTTCTTC
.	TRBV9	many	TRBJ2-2	CASSVIGTGELFF	TGTGCCAGCAGCGTGATCGGCACCGGGGAGCTGTTTTTT
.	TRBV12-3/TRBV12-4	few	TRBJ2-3	CASSLTAPDTQYF	TGTGCCAGCAGTTTAACGGCCCCCGATACGCAGTATTTT
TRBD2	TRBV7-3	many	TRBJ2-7	CASSLLAGGGEQYF	TGTGCCAGCAGCTTACTAGCGGGAGGGGGCGAGCAGTACTTC
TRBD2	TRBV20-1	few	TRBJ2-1	CSATRWLAGGASYNEQFF	TGCAGTGCTACCCGGTGGCTAGCGGGCGGTGCCTCCTACAATGAGCAGTTCTTC
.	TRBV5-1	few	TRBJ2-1	CASSLVRGDLNEQFF	TGCGCCAGCAGCTTGGTTAGGGGTGATTTGAATGAGCAGTTCTTC
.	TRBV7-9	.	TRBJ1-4	CASSPDSGNEKLFF	TGTGCCAGCAGCCCGGACAGCGGTAATGAAAAACTGTTTTTT
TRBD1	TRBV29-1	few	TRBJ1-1	CSVEAGTGRRTEAFF	TGCAGCGTTGAGGCCGGGACAGGGAGGCGAACTGAAGCTTTCTTT